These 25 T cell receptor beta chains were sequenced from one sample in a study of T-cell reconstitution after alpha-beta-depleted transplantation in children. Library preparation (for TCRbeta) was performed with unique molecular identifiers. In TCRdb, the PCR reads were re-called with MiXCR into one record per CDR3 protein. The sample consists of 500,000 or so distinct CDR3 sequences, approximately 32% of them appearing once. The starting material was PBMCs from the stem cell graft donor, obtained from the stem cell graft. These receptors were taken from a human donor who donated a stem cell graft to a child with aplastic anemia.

CDR3 nucleotide sequence: TGTGCCAGCAGACCGGACAGGGCGGGCTATGGCTACACCTTC. Amino acids: CASRPDRAGYGYTF. V usage is TRBV7-2 and J usage is TRBJ1-2; 8 bases agree with TRBD1. The V and J ends lost 6 bases and 4 bases, in that order; junction bases with no gene match: 7. The CDR3 extends over 14 amino acids. Germline-derived CDR1 and CDR2 are SGHTA and FQGNSA.

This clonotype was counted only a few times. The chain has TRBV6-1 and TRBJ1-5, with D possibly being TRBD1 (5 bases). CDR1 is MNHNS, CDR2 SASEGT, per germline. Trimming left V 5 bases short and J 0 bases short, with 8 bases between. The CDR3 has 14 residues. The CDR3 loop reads CASSPRVSNQPQHF. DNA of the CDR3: TGTGCCAGCAGTCCCAGGGTTAGCAATCAGCCCCAGCATTTT.

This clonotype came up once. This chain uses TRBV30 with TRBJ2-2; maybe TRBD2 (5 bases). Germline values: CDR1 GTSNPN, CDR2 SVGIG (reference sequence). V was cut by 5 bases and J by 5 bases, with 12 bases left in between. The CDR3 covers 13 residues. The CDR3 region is CAWASRGTGELFF. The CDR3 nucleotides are TGTGCCTGGGCCAGTCGAGGGACCGGGGAGCTGTTTTTT.

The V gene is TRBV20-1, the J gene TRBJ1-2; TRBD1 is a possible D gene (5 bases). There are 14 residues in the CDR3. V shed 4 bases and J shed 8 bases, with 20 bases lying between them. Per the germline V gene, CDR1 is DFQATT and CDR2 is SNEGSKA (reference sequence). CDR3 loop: CSATSLGGLSGYTF. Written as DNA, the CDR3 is TGCAGTGCTACATCCTTGGGGGGTCTTAGCGGCTACACCTTC.

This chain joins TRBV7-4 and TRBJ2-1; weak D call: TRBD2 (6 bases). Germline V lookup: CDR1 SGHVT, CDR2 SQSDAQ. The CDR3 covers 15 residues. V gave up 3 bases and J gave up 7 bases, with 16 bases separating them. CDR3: CASSFSGVQRNEQFF. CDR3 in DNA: TGTGCCAGCAGCTTTTCGGGGGTTCAGCGTAATGAGCAGTTCTTC.

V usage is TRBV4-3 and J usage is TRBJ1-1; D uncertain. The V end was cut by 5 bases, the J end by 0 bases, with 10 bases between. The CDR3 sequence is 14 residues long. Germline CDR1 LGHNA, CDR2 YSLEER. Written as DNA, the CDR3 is TGCGCCAGCAGCGCCTTCACAGTGAACACTGAAGCTTTCTTT. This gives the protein CASSAFTVNTEAFF.

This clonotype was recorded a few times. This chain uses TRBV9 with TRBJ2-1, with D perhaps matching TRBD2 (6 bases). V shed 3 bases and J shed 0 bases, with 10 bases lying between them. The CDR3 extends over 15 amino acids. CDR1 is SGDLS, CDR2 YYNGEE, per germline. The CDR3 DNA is TGTGCCAGCAGCGGAATTAGCGGCTCCTACAATGAGCAGTTCTTC. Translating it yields CASSGISGSYNEQFF.

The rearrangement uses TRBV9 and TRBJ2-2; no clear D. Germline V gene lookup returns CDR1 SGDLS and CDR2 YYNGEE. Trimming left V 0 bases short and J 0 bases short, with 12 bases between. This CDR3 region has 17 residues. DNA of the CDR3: TGTGCCAGCAGCGTAGCGCAGGCTTTCTCGAACACCGGGGAGCTGTTTTTT. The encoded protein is CASSVAQAFSNTGELFF.

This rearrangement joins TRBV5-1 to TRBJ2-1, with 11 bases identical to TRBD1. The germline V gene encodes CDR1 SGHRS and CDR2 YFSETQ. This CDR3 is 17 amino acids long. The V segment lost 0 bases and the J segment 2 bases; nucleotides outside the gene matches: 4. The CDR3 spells CASSLDPGQGAYNEQFF. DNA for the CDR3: TGCGCCAGCAGCTTGGATCCGGGACAGGGGGCCTACAATGAGCAGTTCTTC.

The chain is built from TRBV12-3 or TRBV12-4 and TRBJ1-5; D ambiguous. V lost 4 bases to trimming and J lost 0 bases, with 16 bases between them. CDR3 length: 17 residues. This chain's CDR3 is CASSSSQIPYSNQPQHF. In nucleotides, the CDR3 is TGTGCCAGCAGTTCGTCGCAGATACCGTATAGCAATCAGCCCCAGCATTTT.

CDR3 nucleotide sequence: TGTGCCAGCAGGCCAGCGGGAGTTTCGACAGATACGCAGTATTTT. Translated, it gives CASRPAGVSTDTQYF. The chain carries TRBV7-6 and TRBJ2-3; 8 bases map to TRBD2. J gave up 3 bases and V 6 bases, and 8 bases lay outside the gene matches. Germline CDR1 SGHVS, CDR2 FNYEAQ. This CDR3 region has 15 residues.

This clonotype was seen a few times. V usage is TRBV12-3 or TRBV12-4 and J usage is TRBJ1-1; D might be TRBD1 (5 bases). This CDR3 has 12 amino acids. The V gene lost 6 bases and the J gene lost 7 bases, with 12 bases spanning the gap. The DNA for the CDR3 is TGTGCCAGCAGCCGCAGGGAAGATGAAGCTTTCTTT. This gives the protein CASSRREDEAFF.

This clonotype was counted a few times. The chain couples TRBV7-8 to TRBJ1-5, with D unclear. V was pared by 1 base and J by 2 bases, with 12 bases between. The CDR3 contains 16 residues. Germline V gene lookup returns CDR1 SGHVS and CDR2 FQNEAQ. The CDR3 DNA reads TGTGCCAGCAGCTTAGGACGGTCCTATCGCAATCAGCCCCAGCATTTT. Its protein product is CASSLGRSYRNQPQHF.

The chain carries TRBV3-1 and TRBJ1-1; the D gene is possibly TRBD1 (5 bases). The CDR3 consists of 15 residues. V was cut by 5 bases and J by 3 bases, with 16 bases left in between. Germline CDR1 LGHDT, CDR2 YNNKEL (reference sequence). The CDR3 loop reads CASSAGGVYDTEAFF. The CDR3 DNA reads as TGTGCCAGCAGCGCCGGGGGGGTATATGACACTGAAGCTTTCTTT. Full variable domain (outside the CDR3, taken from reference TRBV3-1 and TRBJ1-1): DTAVSQTPKYLVTQMGNDKSIKCEQNLGHDTMYWYKQDSKKFLKIMFSYNNKELIINETVPNRFSPKSPDKAHLNLHINSLELGDSAVYFCASSAGGVYDTEAFFGQGTRLTVV.

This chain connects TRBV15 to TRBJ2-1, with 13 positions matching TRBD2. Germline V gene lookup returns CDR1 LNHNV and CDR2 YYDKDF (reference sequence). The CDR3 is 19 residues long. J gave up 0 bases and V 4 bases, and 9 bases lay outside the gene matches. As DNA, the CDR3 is TGTGCCACCAGCAAACTAGCGGGAGGGACACAGAGCTCCTACAATGAGCAGTTCTTC. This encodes CATSKLAGGTQSSYNEQFF.

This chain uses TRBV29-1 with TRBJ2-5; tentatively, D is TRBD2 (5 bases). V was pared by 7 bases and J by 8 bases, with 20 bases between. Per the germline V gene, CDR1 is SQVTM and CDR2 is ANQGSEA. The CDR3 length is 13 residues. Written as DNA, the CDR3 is TGCAGCGCGTCGGACTCAAAGACAAGCACCCAGTACTTC. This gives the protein CSASDSKTSTQYF.

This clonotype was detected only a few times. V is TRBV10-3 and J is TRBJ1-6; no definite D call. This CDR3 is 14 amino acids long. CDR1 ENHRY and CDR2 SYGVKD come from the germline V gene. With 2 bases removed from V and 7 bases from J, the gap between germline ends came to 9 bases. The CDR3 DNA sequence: TGTGCCATCAGTGAGGGCCAGCGAAATTCACCCCTCCACTTT. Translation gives CAISEGQRNSPLHF.

This chain's CDR3 is CAISETSGISYNEQFF. CDR3 bases: TGTGCCATCAGTGAAACTAGCGGCATCTCCTACAATGAGCAGTTCTTC. The V gene is TRBV10-3, the J gene TRBJ2-1; the match to TRBD2 covers 8 bases. Trimming at V came to 3 bases and at J to 0 bases, leaving 4 bases not matched to a gene. Germline CDR1 reads ENHRY; CDR2 reads SYGVKD. CDR3 size: 16 residues.

The CDR3 DNA is TGCAGTGCGCGGACTAGCGGGAGGGCCTCCTACGAGCAGTACTTC. Protein product: CSARTSGRASYEQYF. The chain has TRBV20-1 and TRBJ2-7; 15 bases match TRBD2. This CDR3 has 15 amino acids. The germline V gene encodes CDR1 DFQATT and CDR2 SNEGSKA (reference sequence). With 6 bases clipped from V and 0 bases from J, the junction kept 3 bases outside the gene matches.

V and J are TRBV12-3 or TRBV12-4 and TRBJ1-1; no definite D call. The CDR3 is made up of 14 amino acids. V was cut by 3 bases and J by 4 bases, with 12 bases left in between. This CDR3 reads CASSFSRDGTEAFF. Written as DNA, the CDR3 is TGTGCCAGCAGTTTCTCAAGAGACGGCACTGAAGCTTTCTTT.

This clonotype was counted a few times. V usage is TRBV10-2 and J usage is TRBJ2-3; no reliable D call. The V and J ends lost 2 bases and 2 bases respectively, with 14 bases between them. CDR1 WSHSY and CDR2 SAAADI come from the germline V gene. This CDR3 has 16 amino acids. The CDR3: CASSEATPADTDTQYF. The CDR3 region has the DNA TGCGCCAGCAGTGAGGCGACACCCGCGGACACAGATACGCAGTATTTT.

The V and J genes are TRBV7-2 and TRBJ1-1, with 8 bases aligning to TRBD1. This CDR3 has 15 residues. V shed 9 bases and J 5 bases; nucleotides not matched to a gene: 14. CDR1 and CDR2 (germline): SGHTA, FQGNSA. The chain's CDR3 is CASTNFAGGSTEAFF. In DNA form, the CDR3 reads TGTGCCAGTACCAACTTTGCAGGGGGCTCAACTGAAGCTTTCTTT.

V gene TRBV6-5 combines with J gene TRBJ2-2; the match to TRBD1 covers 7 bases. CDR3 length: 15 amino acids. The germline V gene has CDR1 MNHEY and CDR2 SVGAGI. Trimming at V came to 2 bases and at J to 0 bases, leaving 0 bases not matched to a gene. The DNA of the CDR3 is TGTGCCAGCAGTTACGGGACAGCGAACACCGGGGAGCTGTTTTTT. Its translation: CASSYGTANTGELFF.

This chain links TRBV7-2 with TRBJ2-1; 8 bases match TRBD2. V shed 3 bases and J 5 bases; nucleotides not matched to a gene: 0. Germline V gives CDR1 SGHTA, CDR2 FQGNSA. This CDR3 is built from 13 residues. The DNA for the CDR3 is TGTGCCAGCAGCTTTAGCGGGGACAATGAGCAGTTCTTC. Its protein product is CASSFSGDNEQFF.

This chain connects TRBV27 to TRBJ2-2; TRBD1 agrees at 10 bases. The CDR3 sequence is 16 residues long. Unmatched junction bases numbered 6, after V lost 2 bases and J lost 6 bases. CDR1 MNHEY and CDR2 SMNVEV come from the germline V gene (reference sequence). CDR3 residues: CASSLRDRGGSGELFF. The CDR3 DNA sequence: TGTGCCAGCAGTTTAAGGGACAGGGGAGGTTCCGGGGAGCTGTTTTTT.